The 19 T cell receptor beta chains in this list originate from one sample, sequenced in a study of identical twins. Each CDR3 protein is one row after TCRdb ran MiXCR on the 5' RACE reads. The sample holds 450,000 or so distinct CDR3 sequences, less than 20% seen once. Sample: naive T cells sorted from blood. These receptors were obtained from a man aged 50-60 years in good health.

The table lists this clonotype with a few counts. The chain combines TRBV30 with TRBJ2-1; a weak D match, TRBD1 (6 bases). Trimming took off 3 bases at V and 10 bases at J, with 10 bases between the two ends. This CDR3 contains 11 residues. Looked up from germline, CDR1 is GTSNPN and CDR2 is SVGIG (reference sequence). CDR3 loop: CAWSSDSEQFF. Written as DNA, the CDR3 is TGTGCCTGGAGCTCGGACAGCGAGCAGTTCTTC.

In this sample, this clonotype turned up many times. This sequence joins TRBV20-1 and TRBJ1-5, with D possibly being TRBD1 (6 bases). The V gene lost 6 bases and the J gene lost 0 bases, with 12 bases spanning the gap. The CDR3 is 14 amino acids. CDR1 is DFQATT and CDR2 is SNEGSKA in the germline V gene (reference sequence). CDR3 region: CSAVTGRSNQPQHF. The CDR3 DNA is TGCAGTGCCGTGACAGGACGTAGCAATCAGCCCCAGCATTTT.

This clonotype occurred a few times. The rearrangement joins TRBV27 to TRBJ2-7; 8 bases fit TRBD2. This CDR3 has 15 amino acids. With V trimmed by 3 bases and J by 2 bases, 6 bases remained unmatched. Germline assignment: CDR1 MNHEY and CDR2 SMNVEV (reference sequence). Here the CDR3 DNA reads TGTGCCAGCAGTTTCACTAGCGGCACGACCTACGAGCAGTACTTC. This encodes CASSFTSGTTYEQYF.

This clonotype was observed a few times. The chain is built from TRBV11-2 and TRBJ2-1; D perhaps matches TRBD2 (5 bases). V lost 0 bases and J 5 bases, leaving 11 bases between the germline ends. This CDR3 is 15 amino acids long. Germline V lookup: CDR1 SGHAT, CDR2 FQNNGV. CDR3 protein: CASSLDSRENNEQFF. CDR3 DNA: TGTGCCAGCAGCTTAGATAGTCGGGAAAACAATGAGCAGTTCTTC. The variable domain in full, with the rest retrieved from reference TRBV11-2 and TRBJ2-1, is EAGVAQSPRYKIIEKRQSVAFWCNPISGHATLYWYQQILGQGPKLLIQFQNNGVVDDSQLPKDRFSAERLKGVDSTLKIQPAKLEDSAVYLCASSLDSRENNEQFFGPGTRLTVL.

The CDR3 DNA reads as TGCAGTGCTGTCTCTCGCGGGACTAGCGGGCTCACAGATACGCAGTATTTT. It is translated as CSAVSRGTSGLTDTQYF. The chain uses TRBV20-1 and TRBJ2-3, with TRBD2 identical over 12 bases. Unmatched junction bases numbered 11, after V lost 5 bases and J lost 2 bases. This CDR3 region has 17 residues. Germline CDR1 reads DFQATT; CDR2 reads SNEGSKA (reference sequence).

The chain recombines TRBV7-8 with TRBJ2-7; 8 positions agree with TRBD2. This CDR3 comprises 16 residues. Germline V gene data show CDR1 as SGHVS and CDR2 as FQNEAQ. J lost 3 bases, V lost 4 bases, and 11 bases had no gene match. The CDR3 protein is CASSSPSGLSLYEQYF. The DNA of the CDR3 is TGTGCCAGCAGCTCCCCTAGCGGGTTATCTCTCTACGAGCAGTACTTC. Together with reference TRBV7-8 and TRBJ2-7, the CDR3 gives the full variable domain: GAGVSQSPRYKVAKRGQDVALRCDPISGHVSLFWYQQALGQGPEFLTYFQNEAQLDKSGLPSDRFFAERPEGSVSTLKIQRTQQEDSAVYLCASSSPSGLSLYEQYFGPGTRLTVT.

This clonotype was seen a handful of times. The V and J genes are TRBV14 and TRBJ2-7; the D is unclear. The germline V gene encodes CDR1 SGHDN and CDR2 FVKESK. The CDR3 extends over 11 amino acids. V gave up 2 bases and J gave up 4 bases, with 3 bases separating them. The CDR3 coding sequence is TGTGCCAGCAGCCAAATGTACGAGCAGTACTTC. Its protein is CASSQMYEQYF.

This clonotype was counted at least ten times. The junction departs from the called germline gene at one end, perhaps through a read error. The chain carries TRBV11-2 and TRBJ2-1; the D is unclear. Looked up from germline, CDR1 is SGHAT and CDR2 is FQNNGV. CDR3 length: 14 residues. CDR3 DNA sequence: TGTGCCAGCAGCGTAGAAAGCTCCTACAATGAGCAGTTCTTC. Its protein is CASSVESSYNEQFF. The complete variable domain, with remaining parts taken from reference TRBV11-2 and TRBJ2-1, reads EAGVAQSPRYKIIEKRQSVAFWCNPISGHATLYWYQQILGQGPKLLIQFQNNGVVDDSQLPKDRFSAERLKGVDSTLKIQPAKLEDSAVYLCASSVESSYNEQFFGPGTRLTVL.

This chain joins TRBV11-2 and TRBJ2-7; 11 nucleotides match TRBD2. This CDR3 has 18 residues. Trimming cost V 5 bases and J 2 bases; bases outside gene matches: 14. Germline V CDR1 and CDR2: SGHAT, FQNNGV. CDR3 DNA: TGTGCCAGCAGCCTCACCTCTGGACTAGCGGGTAGGACCTACGAGCAGTACTTC. Encoded protein: CASSLTSGLAGRTYEQYF.

This clonotype has only a few counts. The genes are TRBV7-9 and TRBJ2-3; D is undetermined. The ends were cut back, 2 bases at V and 0 bases at J, with 9 bases in the middle. The length of the CDR3 is 15 residues. CDR1 and CDR2 from the germline V gene are SEHNR and FQNEAQ (reference sequence). The CDR3: CASSLRHPSTDTQYF. The CDR3 DNA follows: TGTGCCAGCAGCTTAAGACACCCTAGCACAGATACGCAGTATTTT.

With respect to this clonotype: A much larger clonotype is one base distant, so this may be a read error. This chain connects TRBV10-3 to TRBJ2-7; a possible D gene is TRBD2 (5 bases). The V end was cut by 4 bases, the J end by 6 bases, with 16 bases between. The CDR3 contains 14 residues. CDR1 and CDR2 from the germline V gene are ENHRY and SYGVKD. CDR3 nucleotides: TGTGCCATCAGTGTTGTCGAGGGTACCTCCGAGCAGTACTTC. This codes for CAISVVEGTSEQYF.

This clonotype has just a few counts. The V call is TRBV7-9, the J call TRBJ1-1; D ambiguous. The CDR3 length is 15 residues. CDR1 is SEHNR, CDR2 FQNEAQ, per germline (reference sequence). V dropped 1 base and J dropped 5 bases, with 14 bases sitting between them. CDR3 protein: CASSLEYQYETEAFF. In DNA form, the CDR3 reads TGTGCCAGCAGCTTAGAGTACCAATACGAGACTGAAGCTTTCTTT.

This clonotype was seen ten or more times. This chain links TRBV11-2 with TRBJ2-7; TRBD1 is a possible D gene (6 bases). This CDR3 is 18 amino acids long. CDR1 SGHAT and CDR2 FQNNGV come from the germline V gene. Trimming took off 0 bases at V and 2 bases at J, with 20 bases between the two ends. The CDR3 sequence is CASSLERGTRQDPYEQYF. For the CDR3, the DNA is TGTGCCAGCAGCTTAGAAAGGGGTACCCGACAGGACCCCTACGAGCAGTACTTC.

V usage is TRBV19 and J usage is TRBJ1-1, with D possibly being TRBD1 (5 bases). This CDR3 is built from 13 residues. V was pared by 2 bases and J by 4 bases, with 8 bases between. Germline values: CDR1 LNHDA, CDR2 SQIVND (reference sequence). Written as DNA, the CDR3 is TGTGCCAGTAGTATAAGGCAGGGCACTGAAGCTTTCTTT. This gives the protein CASSIRQGTEAFF.

The rearrangement uses TRBV18 and TRBJ2-1; D remains ambiguous. Germline CDR1 and CDR2: KGHSH and LQKENI. There are 12 residues in the CDR3. Trimming took 4 bases from V and 6 from J, leaving 7 bases between them. CDR3 sequence: CASSHSFNEQFF. The CDR3 bases are TGTGCCAGCTCACACTCTTTCAATGAGCAGTTCTTC.

This clonotype appeared a few times. V gene TRBV12-3 or TRBV12-4 combines with J gene TRBJ1-2; D not certain. The CDR3 is 15 amino acids. Deletions cut 5 bases from V and 4 bases from J, with 17 bases between. CDR3 sequence: CASSLGRILSYGYTF. CDR3 DNA: TGTGCCAGCAGTCTCGGACGGATTCTCTCCTATGGCTACACCTTC.

V usage is TRBV5-1 and J usage is TRBJ2-5; 12 bases line up with TRBD2. The germline CDR1 and CDR2 sequences are SGHRS and YFSETQ. With 3 bases clipped from V and 1 base from J, the junction kept 7 bases outside the gene matches. The CDR3 totals 17 residues. CDR3 residues: CASSSLGLAGIQETQYF. The CDR3 bases are TGCGCCAGCAGCTCCCTAGGACTAGCGGGGATCCAAGAGACCCAGTACTTC.

This clonotype appeared many times. The genes are TRBV25-1 and TRBJ2-5, with D unresolved. CDR3 length: 14 residues. Trimming left V 8 bases short and J 5 bases short, with 18 bases between. The germline V gene has CDR1 MGHDK and CDR2 SYGVNS. Written as DNA, the CDR3 is TGTGCCAGCCTTCCCAGCCTCCCTGGGGAGACCCAGTACTTC. It yields the protein CASLPSLPGETQYF. Combining the CDR3 with reference TRBV25-1 and TRBJ2-5 gives the whole variable domain EADIYQTPRYLVIGTGKKITLECSQTMGHDKMYWYQQDPGMELHLIHYSYGVNSTEKGDLSSESTVSRIRTEHFPLTLESARPSHTSQYLCASLPSLPGETQYFGPGTRLLVL.

This clonotype was detected only once. The chain is built from TRBV12-3 or TRBV12-4 and TRBJ2-5; tentatively, D is TRBD1 (5 bases). V shed 6 bases and J shed 1 base, with 15 bases lying between them. The CDR3 loop spans 15 amino acids. This CDR3 reads CASSQVGQGQETQYF. CDR3 DNA: TGTGCCAGCAGCCAGGTGGGGCAGGGCCAAGAGACCCAGTACTTC.